This T cell receptor (beta chain) was retrieved from a study of type 1 regulatory T cells (TCRdb year 2021). In the study overall: The study characterized an in vitro protocol that generated a Tr1-enriched, alloantigen-specific CD4 T cell product named T-allo10. T-allo10 was under clinical evaluation in patients with hematological malignancies receiving allogeneic hematopoietic stem cell transplantation.

This clonotype was observed many times. Its cognate antigen has yet to be identified. No per-base quality is available; no much larger clone lies one base away. The paper as a whole reports these results and caveats: Compared with non-Tr1 cells, Tr1 cells had a narrower TCR repertoire, and the study took this difference to reflect clonal expansion driven by alloantigen.

The instrument was an Illumina MiSeq. TCRdb reprocessed the public reads (quality trimming at Q25 with fastp, clone calling with MiXCR) and kept in-frame beta chains. One record per CDR3 amino acid sequence lists the most common genes and DNA. The sample table shows about 42,000 distinct CDR3 sequences, and over 9% are seen once. The top ten clonotypes cover around 8% of the sample. The CDR3 measures 15 amino acids from cysteine to phenylalanine. Solely the CDR3 DNA is kept, with 45 bases framed from the first base. CDR1 SGHRS and CDR2 YFSETQ were looked up in the germline V gene. V lost 3 bases and J lost 2 bases; the stretch between them is 15 bases long.

This clonotype originated in a human donor in good health. In this chain, TRBV5-1 is recombined with TRBJ2-7, with an unclear D gene assignment. The sample taken for sequencing was cultured non-Tr1 T cells, either the whole culture or a sorted T cell fraction (not recorded which). According to the study, the label for this sample's cell subset or site signals: non-Tr1 population from the T-allo10 product. CDR3 reads: CASSSGNVGPYEQYF. The DNA sequence reads TGCGCCAGCAGCTCCGGTAATGTTGGACCCTACGAGCAGTACTTC.